The 20 T cell receptor beta chains in this list originate from one sample, sequenced in a study of cytomegalovirus exposure and HLA in healthy donors. The study ran its PCR with 60 Vbeta and 13 Jbeta primers. Only in-frame clones appear in the TCRdb table, and some are missing; sequencing was by immunoSEQ multiplex PCR. The sample has more than 110,000 clones; about three quarters are singletons. The sample consisted of PBMCs. The receptors here all came from a male donor in good health and CMV-seropositive.

V gene TRBV7-9 combines with J gene TRBJ1-4, with D possibly matching TRBD1 (5 bases). V was cut by 5 bases and J by 2 bases, with 12 bases left in between. Germline V gene sequence: CDR1 SEHNR, CDR2 FQNEAQ (reference sequence). The CDR3 is 15 amino acids. CDR3 protein: CASSAAGGTNEKLFF. CDR3 nucleotide sequence: TGTGCCAGCAGCGCAGCGGGGGGTACTAATGAAAAACTGTTTTTT. Supplemented by reference TRBV7-9 and TRBJ1-4, the full variable domain reads DTGVSQNPRHKITKRGQNVTFRCDPISEHNRLYWYRQTLGQGPEFLTYFQNEAQLEKSRLLSDRFSAERPKGSFSTLEIQRTEQGDSAMYLCASSAAGGTNEKLFFGSGTQLSVL.

This chain uses TRBV6-6 with TRBJ2-7; 10 nucleotides align to TRBD1. The V gene end was trimmed by 5 bases and the J gene end by 6 bases; junction bases not matched to a gene: 10. The CDR3 length is 15 residues. Germline CDR1 and CDR2: MNHNY and SVGAGI (reference sequence). This chain's CDR3 is CASSHPGTGVSEQYF. In DNA, the CDR3 is TGTGCCAGCAGTCACCCCGGGACAGGGGTTTCCGAGCAGTACTTC.

The rearrangement joins TRBV4-3 to TRBJ1-5; TRBD1 matches at 9 bases. CDR1 and CDR2 from the germline V gene are LGHNA and YSLEER. CDR3 length: 15 amino acids. V lost 1 base to trimming and J lost 8 bases; unmatched junction nucleotides: 6. The CDR3 spells CASSQVGTGPEPQHF. In DNA, the CDR3 is TGCGCCAGCAGCCAAGTCGGGACAGGGCCGGAGCCCCAGCATTTT.

This chain uses TRBV5-1 with TRBJ2-2; 11 nucleotides agree with TRBD2. The CDR3 spans 16 residues. V lost 5 bases, J lost 6 bases, and 9 bases stayed unmatched. The germline CDR1 and CDR2 sequences are SGHRS and YFSETQ. CDR3 region: CASRTGTSGPPGELFF. The CDR3 DNA sequence: TGCGCCAGCAGGACCGGGACTAGCGGTCCCCCCGGGGAGCTGTTTTTT.

The V call is TRBV27, the J call TRBJ2-1, with 8 bases aligning to TRBD2. This CDR3 comprises 15 residues. Germline assignment: CDR1 MNHEY and CDR2 SMNVEV (reference sequence). Germline trimming cut 5 bases from V and 1 base from J; bases unmatched to any gene: 4. The CDR3 spells CASSLRGGSYNEQFF. The DNA of the CDR3 is TGTGCCAGCAGTCTTCGGGGGGGATCCTACAATGAGCAGTTCTTC.

The chain has TRBV5-5 and TRBJ2-7, with D possibly TRBD2 on 6 matching bases. The germline V and J ends were trimmed by 1 base and 0 bases, with 20 bases remaining between them. Germline V lookup: CDR1 SGHKS, CDR2 YYEKEE (reference sequence). This CDR3 spans 18 amino acids. The DNA for the CDR3 is TGTGCCAGCAGCTTGCGGGACTTAGTCGGGACCTACTCCTACGAGCAGTACTTC. This sequence encodes CASSLRDLVGTYSYEQYF.

The count of this clone is one. This chain joins TRBV7-9 and TRBJ1-5; 7 bases line up with TRBD1. Unmatched junction bases numbered 7, after V lost 5 bases and J lost 3 bases. The CDR3 extends over 15 amino acids. The germline CDR1 and CDR2 sequences are SEHNR and FQNEAQ (reference sequence). As DNA, the CDR3 is TGTGCCAGCAGCCAAACCGGGACAGACAATCAGCCCCAGCATTTT. Its protein is CASSQTGTDNQPQHF.

The table lists this clone with a count of one. The chain carries TRBV21-1 and TRBJ2-7; the D segment call TRBD1 is taken from the table without a DNA check. TRBV21-1 is described as a pseudogene. CDR3 length: 15 residues. In DNA form, the CDR3 reads TGTGCCAGCAGCAAGTACGGGACAGGGACCTACGAGCAGTACTTC. This encodes CASSKYGTGTYEQYF.

This clone was counted only a few times. The chain joins TRBV27 to TRBJ2-2, with TRBD2 matching 11 bases. CDR3 size: 17 residues. CDR1 is MNHEY and CDR2 is SMNVEV in the germline V gene (reference sequence). J was trimmed by 0 bases and V by 6 bases; bases with no gene match: 6. The CDR3 is CASSPLAGGPNTGELFF. CDR3 sequence (DNA): TGTGCCAGCAGCCCTCTAGCGGGGGGCCCGAACACCGGGGAGCTGTTTTTT.

The rearrangement uses TRBV4-3 and TRBJ1-2; 7 bases are shared with TRBD1. The V gene's germline CDR1 is LGHNA and CDR2 YSLEER. V lost 4 bases, J lost 4 bases, and 6 bases stayed unmatched. The CDR3 runs 14 residues. The CDR3 loop is CASSPGGSGYGYTF. CDR3 DNA sequence: TGCGCCAGCAGCCCAGGGGGGTCCGGCTATGGCTACACCTTC.

In nucleotides, the CDR3 is TGCGCCAGCAGCTTAACAGGGGAATATGGCTACACCTTC. Translation gives CASSLTGEYGYTF. The chain joins TRBV5-1 to TRBJ1-2; 7 nucleotides line up with TRBD1. The ends lost 2 bases at V and 5 bases at J; junction bases unmatched: 3. Germline values: CDR1 SGHRS, CDR2 YFSETQ. This CDR3 is 13 amino acids long.

The rearrangement uses TRBV5-4 and TRBJ2-1, with TRBD2 identical over 7 bases. V lost 4 bases, J lost 0 bases, and 7 bases stayed unmatched. CDR1 and CDR2 (germline): SGHNT, YYREEE (reference sequence). The CDR3 runs to 16 residues. CDR3 amino acids: CASSPEAGSSYNEQFF. The CDR3 bases are TGTGCCAGCAGCCCAGAAGCGGGAAGCTCCTACAATGAGCAGTTCTTC. The complete variable domain, with remaining parts taken from reference TRBV5-4 and TRBJ2-1, reads ETGVTQSPTHLIKTRGQQVTLRCSSQSGHNTVSWYQQALGQGPQFIFQYYREEENGRGNFPPRFSGLQFPNYSSELNVNALELDDSALYLCASSPEAGSSYNEQFFGPGTRLTVL.

The gene calls are TRBV2 and TRBJ1-5; TRBD1 might be the D (6 bases). V dropped 7 bases and J dropped 4 bases, with 14 bases sitting between them. This CDR3 comprises 14 residues. From germline, CDR1 is SNHLY and CDR2 FYNNEI. CDR3 sequence reads: CASTGAGLNQPQHF. The CDR3 DNA is TGTGCCAGCACAGGGGCAGGGTTGAATCAGCCCCAGCATTTT.

The V call is TRBV7-2, the J call TRBJ1-5, with 9 bases lining up with TRBD1. The CDR3 totals 15 residues. Trimming cost V 4 bases and J 7 bases; bases outside gene matches: 8. CDR1 is SGHTA and CDR2 is FQGNSA in the germline V gene. CDR3 residues: CASSSQQGARQPQHF. The CDR3 DNA sequence: TGTGCCAGCAGCTCACAACAGGGGGCTAGGCAGCCCCAGCATTTT.

This clone appeared a single time. This rearrangement joins TRBV12-5 to TRBJ2-2, with 9 nucleotides matching TRBD1. The J segment lost 5 bases and the V segment lost 0 bases, leaving 16 bases of the junction unmatched. There are 20 residues in the CDR3. The germline CDR1 and CDR2 sequences are LGHNT and FRNRAP. As DNA, the CDR3 is TGTGCTAGTGGTTTGGTACTGGGGACAGGGCGTCGGGGCTGGACCGGGGAGCTGTTTTTT. Encoded protein: CASGLVLGTGRRGWTGELFF.

This chain joins TRBV19 and TRBJ2-1; 9 bases line up with TRBD2. Germline V lookup: CDR1 LNHDA, CDR2 SQIVND (reference sequence). The CDR3 length is 16 residues. V shed 3 bases and J 2 bases; nucleotides not matched to a gene: 5. The CDR3 is CASSITAGGTYNEQFF. In nucleotides, the CDR3 is TGTGCCAGTAGTATCACAGCGGGAGGCACCTACAATGAGCAGTTCTTC. The entire variable domain, with the rest obtained from reference TRBV19 and TRBJ2-1, is as follows: DGGITQSPKYLFRKEGQNVTLSCEQNLNHDAMYWYRQDPGQGLRLIYYSQIVNDFQKGDIAEGYSVSREKKESFPLTVTSAQKNPTAFYLCASSITAGGTYNEQFFGPGTRLTVL.

This clone was picked up a small number of times. V usage is TRBV15 and J usage is TRBJ1-2; perhaps TRBD1 as D (5 bases). CDR1 LNHNV and CDR2 YYDKDF come from the germline V gene (reference sequence). CDR3 length: 17 residues. V was cut by 3 bases and J by 4 bases, with 21 bases left in between. CDR3 region: CATSSGTPGRGSYGYTF. The DNA for the CDR3 is TGTGCCACCAGCAGCGGGACCCCAGGGAGGGGTTCCTATGGCTACACCTTC.

V usage is TRBV9 and J usage is TRBJ2-7; D perhaps matches TRBD1 (6 bases). With 4 bases removed from V and 4 bases from J, the gap between germline ends came to 15 bases. The CDR3 is made up of 14 amino acids. Germline lookup yields CDR1 SGDLS and CDR2 YYNGEE. The CDR3 spells CASSSAHRAYEQYF. CDR3 nucleotide sequence: TGTGCCAGCAGCTCAGCCCACAGGGCGTACGAGCAGTACTTC.

Details on this clone: At one end, the junction sequence differs from germline, possibly due to a read error. V gene TRBV7-9 combines with J gene TRBJ1-6; the match to TRBD1 covers 9 bases. Germline loops: CDR1 SEHNR, CDR2 FQNEAQ (reference sequence). The CDR3 spans 16 residues. CDR3 nucleotide sequence: TGTTCCAGCAGCTTAGCTCGGGACAGGGCATGGTCACCCCTCCACTTT. Translating gives CSSSLARDRAWSPLHF.

The chain recombines TRBV7-9 with TRBJ2-1, with TRBD2 identical over 11 bases. Germline V gene lookup returns CDR1 SEHNR and CDR2 FQNEAQ (reference sequence). J was trimmed by 2 bases and V by 5 bases; bases with no gene match: 5. The CDR3 has 16 residues. DNA of the CDR3: TGTGCCAGCAGCCCGACTAGCGGGACGACCTACAATGAGCAGTTCTTC. Its translation: CASSPTSGTTYNEQFF.